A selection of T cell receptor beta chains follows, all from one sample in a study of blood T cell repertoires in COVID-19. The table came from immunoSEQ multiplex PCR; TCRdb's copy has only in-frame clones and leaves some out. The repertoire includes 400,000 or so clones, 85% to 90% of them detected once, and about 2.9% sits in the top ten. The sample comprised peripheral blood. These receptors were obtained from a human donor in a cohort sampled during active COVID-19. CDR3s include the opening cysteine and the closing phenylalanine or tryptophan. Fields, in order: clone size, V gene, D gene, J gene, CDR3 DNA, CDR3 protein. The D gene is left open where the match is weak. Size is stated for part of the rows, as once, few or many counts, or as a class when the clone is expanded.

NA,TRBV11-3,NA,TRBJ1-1,TGTGCCAGCAGCTTAGATTCTGGACAGCCGAACACTGAAGCTTTCTTT,CASSLDSGQPNTEAFF
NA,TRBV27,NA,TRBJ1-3,TGTGCCAGCAGTTTAGGCTACCCGGGGGGCCCAGAACTACTATACTCTGGAAACACCATATATTTT,CASSLGYPGGPELLYSGNTIYF
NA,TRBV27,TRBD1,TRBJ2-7,TGTGCCAGCAGTTTCGGGACAGGGGACGAGCAGTACTTC,CASSFGTGDEQYF
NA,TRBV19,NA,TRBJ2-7,TGTGCCAGTAGTCGAACTAGCCCTAGCTACGAGCAGTACTTC,CASSRTSPSYEQYF
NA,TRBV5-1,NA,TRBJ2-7,TGCGCCAGCAGCTTGAGGCCCGTTTCGAGCGATTCAACCTACGAGCAGTACTTC,CASSLRPVSSDSTYEQYF
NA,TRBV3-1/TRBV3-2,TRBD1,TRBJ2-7,TGTGCCAGCAGCCAAGCCCTTCCGGGACAGGGGGCCTACGAGCAGTACTTC,CASSQALPGQGAYEQYF
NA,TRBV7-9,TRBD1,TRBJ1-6,TGTGCCAGCAGCCCGGGACAGGCGAATAATTCACCCCTCCACTTT,CASSPGQANNSPLHF
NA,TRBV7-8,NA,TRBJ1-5,TGTGCCAGCAGCGTCCTAAGGGGAGGTGGCAATCAGCCCCAGCATTTT,CASSVLRGGGNQPQHF
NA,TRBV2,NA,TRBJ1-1,TGTGCCAGCGGGCCGAGGGCCGAAGCTTTCTTT,CASGPRAEAFF
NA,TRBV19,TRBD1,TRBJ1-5,TGTGCCAGTAGTAGACGACAGGGATTCAGCAATCAGCCCCAGCATTTT,CASSRRQGFSNQPQHF
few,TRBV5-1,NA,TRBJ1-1,TGCGCCAGCAGACCTACAGGGAGAGTCACTGAAGCTTTCTTT,CASRPTGRVTEAFF
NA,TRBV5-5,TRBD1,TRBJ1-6,TGTGCCAGCAGCTTCGCCAAGACAGGGGGGAATTCACCCCTCCACTTT,CASSFAKTGGNSPLHF
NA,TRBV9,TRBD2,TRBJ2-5,TGTGCCAGCAGTAGGACTAGTCTGGGGGAGACCCAGTACTTC,CASSRTSLGETQYF
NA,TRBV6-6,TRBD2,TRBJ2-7,TGTGCCAGCAGTTACTCTTCTAGCGGTTACTACGAGCAGTACTTC,CASSYSSSGYYEQYF
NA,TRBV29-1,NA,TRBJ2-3,TGCAGCGTTGCACTAGGCGTAAAAGATACGCAGTATTTT,CSVALGVKDTQYF
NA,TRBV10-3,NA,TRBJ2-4,TGTGCCATCAGTGAGTCGTATAGAGATGCCAAAAACATTCAGTACTTC,CAISESYRDAKNIQYF
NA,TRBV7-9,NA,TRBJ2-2,TGTGCCAGCAGCCTACAGCTCACCGGGGAGCTGTTTTTT,CASSLQLTGELFF
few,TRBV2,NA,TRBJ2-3,TGTGCCAGCAGTGCAAGCGCAGTATCAGATACGCAGTATTTT,CASSASAVSDTQYF
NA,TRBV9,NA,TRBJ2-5,TGTGCCAGCAGCGTAGAGGGGCAAGAGACCCAGTACTTC,CASSVEGQETQYF
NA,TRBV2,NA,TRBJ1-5,TGTGCCAGCAGTGAATTGGGAGGGGCCGGGACTAGCAATCAGCCCCAGCATTTT,CASSELGGAGTSNQPQHF
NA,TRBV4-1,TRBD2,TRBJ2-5,TGCGCCAGCAGCCAAGGTTCTGGGGGGGGGCAAGAGACCCAGTACTTC,CASSQGSGGGQETQYF
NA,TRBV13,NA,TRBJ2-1,TGTGCCAGCAGCCGGGGTAACAATGAGCAGTTCTTC,CASSRGNNEQFF
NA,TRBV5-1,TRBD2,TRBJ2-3,TGCGCCAGCAGCCCTGACCCAGCGGGGGTGGCAGATACGCAGTATTTT,CASSPDPAGVADTQYF
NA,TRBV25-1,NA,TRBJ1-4,TGTGCCAGCACGGAGTCTACATATGAAAAACTGTTTTTT,CASTESTYEKLFF
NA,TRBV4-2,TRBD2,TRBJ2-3,TGTGCCAGCAGCACTAGCGGGCCCTCTAGCACAGATACGCAGTATTTT,CASSTSGPSSTDTQYF
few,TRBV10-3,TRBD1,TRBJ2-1,TGTGCCATCAGTACCCGCCAAACCGGGACAGGGGTTTTCAGAGGCGACAATGAGCAGTTCTTC,CAISTRQTGTGVFRGDNEQFF
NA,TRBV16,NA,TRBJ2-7,TGTGCCAGCAGCCAATCGTTTTCAGGGGCAGCCGAGCAGTACTTC,CASSQSFSGAAEQYF
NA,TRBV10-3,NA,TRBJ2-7,TGTGCCATCAGTGAGGTGGCCAGCTCCTACGAGCAGTACTTC,CAISEVASSYEQYF
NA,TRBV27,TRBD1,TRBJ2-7,TGTGCCAGCAGTTTATCCGTGACAGGGTTATACGAGCAGTACTTC,CASSLSVTGLYEQYF